This is a list of T cell receptor beta chains from one sample in a study of blood T cells in healthy people across ages. TCRdb reprocessed the 5' RACE reads with MiXCR, giving one entry per CDR3 protein. Among about 1.8 million distinct CDR3 sequences listed, around 50% were seen once. The sample was blood. The receptors originated from a woman aged 40 to 49 in good health. The CDR3 runs from the conserved cysteine through the conserved F or W. The order of the fields is D gene, V gene, clone size, J gene, CDR3 protein, CDR3 DNA. A D gene is named only where the DNA matches it firmly. Clone size appears in some rows only: once, few, many, or a class for an expanded clone.

D: TRBD2; V: TRBV3-1; size: NA; J: TRBJ2-1; CDR3: CVSSQLSGGARNEQFF; DNA: TGTGTCAGCAGCCAACTTAGCGGGGGGGCTCGCAATGAGCAGTTCTTC
D: NA; V: TRBV10-3; size: NA; J: TRBJ2-5; CDR3: CAISKRGQETQYF; DNA: TGTGCCATCAGCAAAAGAGGCCAAGAGACCCAGTACTTC
D: TRBD2; V: TRBV28; size: NA; J: TRBJ2-3; CDR3: CASSSRGGGSTPDTQYF; DNA: TGTGCCAGCAGTTCGCGGGGGGGCGGATCTACCCCAGATACGCAGTATTTT
D: TRBD1; V: TRBV7-9; size: few; J: TRBJ1-5; CDR3: CASSLGTENQPQHF; DNA: TGTGCCAGCAGCCTCGGGACAGAAAATCAGCCCCAGCATTTT
D: NA; V: TRBV6-5; size: NA; J: TRBJ1-2; CDR3: CASSYPTQDGNYGYTF; DNA: TGTGCCAGCAGTTACCCGACCCAGGATGGGAACTATGGCTACACCTTC
D: NA; V: TRBV5-1; size: many; J: TRBJ2-3; CDR3: CASSLSGVTDTQYF; DNA: TGTGCCAGCAGCTTATCAGGGGTCACAGATACGCAGTATTTT
D: NA; V: TRBV20-1; size: NA; J: TRBJ2-3; CDR3: CSARVADITGTQYF; DNA: TGCAGTGCTAGAGTTGCGGATATCACAGGTACGCAGTATTTT
D: NA; V: TRBV20-1; size: NA; J: TRBJ2-1; CDR3: CSARGALGDEQFF; DNA: TGCAGCGCTAGAGGGGCTCTCGGGGATGAGCAGTTCTTC
D: TRBD2; V: TRBV15; size: few; J: TRBJ2-5; CDR3: CATSARGGDETQYF; DNA: TGTGCCACCAGCGCGCGGGGGGGTGACGAGACCCAGTACTTC
D: NA; V: TRBV13; size: NA; J: TRBJ1-6; CDR3: CASSLVQGESSPLHF; DNA: TGTGCCAGCAGCTTAGTACAGGGAGAGAGTTCACCCCTCCACTTT
D: TRBD2; V: TRBV4-3; size: NA; J: TRBJ2-5; CDR3: CASSQGLADEETQYF; DNA: TGCGCCAGCAGCCAGGGACTAGCGGACGAAGAGACCCAGTACTTC
D: TRBD2; V: TRBV7-2; size: NA; J: TRBJ2-4; CDR3: CASSRGAGEYIQYF; DNA: TGTGCCAGCAGCCGCGGGGCGGGGGAGTACATTCAGTACTTC
D: NA; V: TRBV19; size: NA; J: TRBJ2-4; CDR3: CASSPKWLGLGDIQYF; DNA: TGTGCCAGTAGCCCCAAGTGGTTGGGTCTGGGCGACATTCAGTACTTC
D: NA; V: TRBV3-1; size: few; J: TRBJ1-2; CDR3: CASSQDWAVNYGYTF; DNA: TGTGCCAGCAGCCAAGATTGGGCAGTCAACTATGGCTACACCTTC
D: NA; V: TRBV20-1; size: many; J: TRBJ2-3; CDR3: CSARLVADTQYF; DNA: TGCAGTGCTAGATTGGTGGCAGATACGCAGTATTTT
D: NA; V: TRBV28; size: NA; J: TRBJ2-7; CDR3: CASSIPKAFVSYEQYF; DNA: TGTGCCAGCAGTATCCCCAAGGCCTTCGTGTCCTACGAGCAGTACTTC
D: NA; V: TRBV3-1; size: few; J: TRBJ2-6; CDR3: CASSQEGGQHPGANVLTF; DNA: TGTGCCAGCAGCCAAGAAGGAGGTCAGCATCCTGGGGCCAACGTCCTGACTTTC
D: TRBD2; V: TRBV6-4; size: NA; J: TRBJ2-4; CDR3: CASSETRELAGDGGAKNIQYF; DNA: TGTGCCAGCAGTGAGACCCGGGAACTAGCGGGAGATGGGGGGGCCAAAAACATTCAGTACTTC
D: TRBD2; V: TRBV7-2; size: NA; J: TRBJ2-7; CDR3: CASSFERLAGDEQYF; DNA: TGTGCCAGCAGCTTTGAAAGACTAGCGGGGGACGAGCAGTACTTC
D: NA; V: TRBV4-3; size: NA; J: TRBJ2-7; CDR3: CASSQEQGGSYEQYF; DNA: TGCGCCAGCAGCCAAGAGCAGGGTGGGTCCTACGAGCAGTACTTC
D: TRBD1; V: TRBV6-5; size: NA; J: TRBJ1-2; CDR3: CATTGGNGYTF; DNA: TGTGCCACGACAGGGGGGAATGGCTACACCTTC
D: TRBD1; V: TRBV5-1; size: NA; J: TRBJ2-5; CDR3: CASSWGTGPLQETQYF; DNA: TGCGCCAGCAGCTGGGGGACAGGCCCCCTCCAAGAGACCCAGTACTTC
D: NA; V: TRBV14; size: NA; J: TRBJ2-7; CDR3: CASSQDGRDEQYF; DNA: TGTGCCAGCAGCCAAGATGGCAGGGACGAGCAGTACTTC
D: NA; V: TRBV4-3; size: many; J: TRBJ2-3; CDR3: CASSQTSTDTQYF; DNA: TGCGCCAGCAGCCAGACTAGCACAGATACGCAGTATTTT
D: NA; V: TRBV14; size: NA; J: TRBJ2-3; CDR3: CASSQNLWQYF; DNA: TGTGCCAGCAGCCAAAACCTTTGGCAGTATTTT
D: NA; V: TRBV19; size: NA; J: TRBJ2-7; CDR3: CASSTTWTAGEQYF; DNA: TGTGCCAGTAGTACGACCTGGACTGCGGGGGAGCAGTACTTC
D: NA; V: TRBV29-1; size: few; J: TRBJ2-7; CDR3: CSVTGTQPRSYEQYF; DNA: TGCAGCGTTACTGGGACTCAGCCTCGCTCCTACGAGCAGTACTTC
D: NA; V: TRBV4-1; size: NA; J: TRBJ2-5; CDR3: CASSQERQGGETQYF; DNA: TGCGCCAGCAGCCAAGAAAGACAGGGAGGGGAGACCCAGTACTTC
D: TRBD1; V: TRBV6-1; size: NA; J: TRBJ1-2; CDR3: CASSEEGAPLANYGYTF; DNA: TGTGCCAGCAGTGAAGAGGGGGCACCCCTTGCTAACTATGGCTACACCTTC
D: NA; V: TRBV27; size: NA; J: TRBJ2-7; CDR3: CASSLSAGADPTYEQYF; DNA: TGTGCCAGCAGTTTATCGGCGGGGGCCGACCCTACCTACGAGCAGTACTTC
D: TRBD1; V: TRBV9; size: NA; J: TRBJ1-1; CDR3: CASSEWQGGDTEAFF; DNA: TGTGCCAGCAGCGAGTGGCAGGGGGGGGACACTGAAGCTTTCTTT
D: TRBD1; V: TRBV10-3; size: NA; J: TRBJ2-7; CDR3: CAISEGGQGAYEQYF; DNA: TGTGCCATCAGTGAGGGGGGACAGGGGGCCTACGAGCAGTACTTC
D: NA; V: TRBV4-3; size: NA; J: TRBJ2-7; CDR3: CGSRWGRPYEQYF; DNA: TGCGGATCGCGGTGGGGGCGGCCCTACGAGCAGTACTTC
D: NA; V: TRBV6-2/TRBV6-3; size: NA; J: TRBJ2-7; CDR3: CASSLASAGNEQYF; DNA: TGTGCCAGCAGTTTGGCTAGCGCTGGCAACGAGCAGTACTTC
D: NA; V: TRBV9; size: NA; J: TRBJ2-5; CDR3: CASSGSWHLQETQYF; DNA: TGTGCCAGCAGCGGGTCGTGGCACCTCCAAGAGACCCAGTACTTC
D: NA; V: TRBV4-3; size: NA; J: TRBJ2-5; CDR3: CASSLPSPSSGKQETQYF; DNA: TGCGCCAGCAGCCTACCCAGCCCTTCAAGCGGAAAACAAGAGACCCAGTACTTC
D: NA; V: TRBV7-2; size: NA; J: TRBJ2-5; CDR3: CASSLSQQGETQYF; DNA: TGTGCCAGCAGCTTGAGCCAGCAGGGAGAGACCCAGTACTTC